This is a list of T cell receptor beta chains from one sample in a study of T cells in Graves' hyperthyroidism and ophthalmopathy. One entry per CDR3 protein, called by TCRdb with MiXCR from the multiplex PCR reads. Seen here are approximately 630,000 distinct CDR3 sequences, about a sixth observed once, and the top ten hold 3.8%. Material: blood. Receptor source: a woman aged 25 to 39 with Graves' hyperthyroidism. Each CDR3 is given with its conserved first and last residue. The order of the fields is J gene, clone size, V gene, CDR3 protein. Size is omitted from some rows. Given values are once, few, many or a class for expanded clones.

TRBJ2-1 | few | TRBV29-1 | CSVYRDGSSYNEQFF
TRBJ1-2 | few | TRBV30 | CAWSWEQNYGYTF
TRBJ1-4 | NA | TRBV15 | CATSRVGATNEKLFF
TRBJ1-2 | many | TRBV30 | CAWSTGRGNGYTF
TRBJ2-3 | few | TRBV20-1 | CSARPLRGKPSTDTQYF
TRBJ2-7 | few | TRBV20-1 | CSAQGQGIYEQYF
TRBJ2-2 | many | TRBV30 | CAWSEGYGELFF
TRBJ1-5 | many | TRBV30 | CAWRKGWGSNQPQHF
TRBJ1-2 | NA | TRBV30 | CAWSFQTGDGYTF
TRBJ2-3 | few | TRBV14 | CASSPGEGLTNTQYF
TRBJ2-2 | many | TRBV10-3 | CAISESSLGGRNTGELFF
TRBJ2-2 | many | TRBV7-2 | CASSWTSGPTGELFF
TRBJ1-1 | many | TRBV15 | CATSSAAGTVTEAFF
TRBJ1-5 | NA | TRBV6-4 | CASRESQGSQPQHF
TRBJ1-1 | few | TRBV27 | CASSQWDRVGTEAFF
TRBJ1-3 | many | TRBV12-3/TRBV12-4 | CASSLNGFSGNTIYF
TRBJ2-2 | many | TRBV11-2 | CASSLYPGELFF
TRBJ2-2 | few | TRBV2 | CASGTVNTGELFF